The 16 T cell receptor beta chains presented below share a single source sample, sequenced in a study of response to subunit inactivated influenza vaccine. TCRdb passed the RT-PCR reads through MiXCR, listing each CDR3 protein once. Among roughly 570,000 distinct CDR3 sequences listed, 11% to 15% were seen once. Specimen: PBMCs from blood, collected approximately 13 days after vaccination. Receptors were obtained from a man aged 45-65 years who received an inactivated influenza vaccine.

In this sample, this clonotype turned up many times. This chain connects TRBV4-1 to TRBJ2-1, with TRBD2 as a possible D gene (6 bases). Germline assignment: CDR1 MGHRA and CDR2 YSYEKL. Trimming removed 4 bases from V and 7 bases from J, with 23 bases in between. This CDR3 comprises 17 residues. The CDR3: CASSRIQLGRGPNEQFF. The CDR3 nucleotides are TGCGCCAGCAGCCGAATTCAGCTCGGGCGGGGACCGAATGAGCAGTTCTTC.

This chain joins TRBV6-1 and TRBJ2-7; 7 nucleotides match TRBD2. CDR3 length equals 17 residues. Trimming at V came to 0 bases and at J to 2 bases, leaving 10 bases not matched to a gene. Looked up from germline, CDR1 is MNHNS and CDR2 is SASEGT. The CDR3 nucleotides read TGTGCCAGCAGTGAAGCTCTCGGCCGCGGGGGTACCTACGAGCAGTACTTC. Translated, it gives CASSEALGRGGTYEQYF.

The table lists this clonotype with many counts. The rearrangement joins TRBV4-2 to TRBJ2-5; the D gene is possibly TRBD2 (5 bases). Germline-derived CDR1 and CDR2 are LGHNA and YNFKEQ. This CDR3 is 16 amino acids long. Between the trimmed V and J ends, which lost 2 bases and 5 bases, there was a span of 18 bases. The CDR3 nucleotides are TGTGCCAGCAGCCAAAATGCGAGGGCGGAGTGGGAGACCCAGTACTTC. The encoded protein is CASSQNARAEWETQYF.

This clonotype was counted many times. The CDR3 sequence: CASSLAQSLDTQYF. CDR3 coding DNA: TGTGCCAGCAGCTTAGCACAGTCTCTAGATACGCAGTATTTT. The V and J genes are TRBV7-2 and TRBJ2-3; D remains unclear. Trimming took 0 bases from V and 5 from J, leaving 9 bases between them. The CDR3 consists of 14 residues. From germline, CDR1 is SGHTA and CDR2 FQGNSA.

This chain joins TRBV20-1 and TRBJ2-5; D unresolved. V was pared by 0 bases and J by 5 bases, with 13 bases between. Germline CDR1 is DFQATT and CDR2 is SNEGSKA (reference sequence). This CDR3 has 14 residues. The CDR3 region is CSARDPPSRETQYF. Written as DNA, the CDR3 is TGCAGTGCTAGAGATCCTCCCTCCCGGGAGACCCAGTACTTC.

A few counts support this clonotype. The chain combines TRBV12-3 or TRBV12-4 with TRBJ1-1; D gene unclear. CDR3 size: 13 residues. V was pared by 4 bases and J by 7 bases, with 13 bases between. CDR3 coding DNA: TGTGCCAGCAGTTCCAGGACCCACAGTGAAGCTTTCTTT. Encoded protein: CASSSRTHSEAFF.

This clonotype turned up a few times. The chain has TRBV12-3 or TRBV12-4 and TRBJ2-5; D is perhaps TRBD1 (6 bases). The V end lost 6 bases, the J end lost 2 bases, and 10 bases lay between the germline ends. The CDR3 is made up of 13 amino acids. CDR3 nucleotide sequence: TGTGCCAGCAGGACGGGGACACAAGAGACCCAGTACTTC. Translated: CASRTGTQETQYF.

This clonotype occurred a few times. The CDR3 protein is CASSSPTGLDYEQYF. CDR3 sequence (DNA): TGTGCCAGCAGTTCCCCGACAGGTTTAGACTACGAGCAGTACTTC. The chain has TRBV6-5 and TRBJ2-7; the D gene is possibly TRBD1 (6 bases). Germline loops: CDR1 MNHEY, CDR2 SVGAGI. V was shortened by 4 bases and J by 3 bases, with 16 bases between the two germline ends. CDR3 length equals 15 residues.

Many counts were recorded for this clonotype. The rearrangement uses TRBV27 and TRBJ2-2; possibly TRBD1 for D (5 bases). The CDR3 is 13 residues long. V was shortened by 2 bases and J by 8 bases, with 9 bases between the two germline ends. Germline-derived CDR1 and CDR2 are MNHEY and SMNVEV (reference sequence). This CDR3 reads CASSLQGSGELFF. The CDR3 bases are TGTGCCAGCAGTTTACAGGGTTCTGGGGAGCTGTTTTTT.

The rearrangement links TRBV28 to TRBJ1-2; no clear D. The CDR3 length is 15 residues. Germline CDR1 and CDR2: MDHEN and SYDVKM. Trimming left V 0 bases short and J 0 bases short, with 8 bases between. The CDR3, as DNA: TGTGCCAGCAGTTTATGGACGGCTACTAACTATGGCTACACCTTC. Protein: CASSLWTATNYGYTF.

This chain connects TRBV29-1 to TRBJ2-5; the match to TRBD1 covers 8 bases. Trimming took 5 bases from V and 4 from J; bases not matched to a gene: 12. From germline, CDR1 is SQVTM and CDR2 ANQGSEA. CDR3 size: 15 residues. CDR3 residues: CSVSDRTGRLETQYF. CDR3 DNA: TGCAGCGTTTCCGATCGGACAGGGCGGTTAGAGACCCAGTACTTC.

This sequence joins TRBV20-1 and TRBJ2-1; the D is unclear. Trimming stripped 7 bases from V and 0 bases from J, with 10 bases between. Germline lookup yields CDR1 DFQATT and CDR2 SNEGSKA (reference sequence). CDR3 size: 13 residues. Here the CDR3 DNA reads TGCAGTGGGTATATGCCCTCCTACAATGAGCAGTTCTTC. Protein product: CSGYMPSYNEQFF.

This clonotype showed up just a few times. The J gene is TRBJ2-3, the V gene TRBV7-6; D possibly corresponds to TRBD1 (5 bases). The CDR3 loop spans 14 amino acids. V dropped 6 bases and J dropped 4 bases, with 14 bases sitting between them. Looked up from germline, CDR1 is SGHVS and CDR2 is FNYEAQ. CDR3 amino acids: CASSYDSPPDTQYF. The CDR3 DNA follows: TGTGCCAGCAGTTATGACAGTCCCCCAGATACGCAGTATTTT.

In its sample, this clonotype was seen a few times. This chain's CDR3 is CASSSYGQGSRDTEAFF. CDR3 DNA: TGCGCCAGCAGCTCTTATGGACAGGGGAGTCGGGACACTGAAGCTTTCTTT. The V call is TRBV5-1, the J call TRBJ1-1; 9 bases are a match to TRBD1. V lost 3 bases and J lost 3; bases outside the gene matches: 12. The length of the CDR3 is 17 residues. Germline V CDR1 and CDR2: SGHRS, YFSETQ.

This clonotype was seen repeatedly, ten times or more. The chain recombines TRBV6-1 with TRBJ2-5; 9 bases are shared with TRBD1. Germline V CDR1 and CDR2: MNHNS, SASEGT. This CDR3 region has 16 residues. The trim removed 6 bases at V and 1 base at J, leaving 9 bases unmatched. The CDR3 here is CASRSPGTGLQETQYF. CDR3 DNA sequence: TGTGCCAGCAGATCCCCCGGGACAGGGCTCCAAGAGACCCAGTACTTC.

This clonotype occurred a few times. This chain connects TRBV7-9 to TRBJ1-5; D gene uncertain. CDR3 length equals 12 residues. Germline CDR1 is SEHNR and CDR2 is FQNEAQ (reference sequence). The V gene lost 0 bases and the J gene lost 5 bases, with 2 bases spanning the gap. The CDR3 region has the DNA TGTGCCAGCAGCTTAGCGCATCAGCCCCAGCATTTT. Translated: CASSLAHQPQHF.